The rows below give T cell receptor beta chains drawn from one sample of a study of lymphopenia after photon versus proton radiotherapy. Profiled with immunoSEQ multiplex PCR; TCRdb holds only in-frame clones, not every one. The table lists 25,000 to 35,000 clones, around nine tenths of them singletons. The specimen comprised peripheral blood, sampled from a patient treated with proton-based radiotherapy. Source of these receptors: a woman between 55 and 75 years old with cholangiocarcinoma. Some clones in this sample may be carry-over from other donors' samples. Both conserved end residues are part of each CDR3. A D gene is named only where the DNA matches it firmly. Clone size appears in some rows only: once, few, many, or a class for an expanded clone.

D,V,J,size,CDR3,DNA
-,TRBV27,TRBJ1-4,-,CASSFRVRDGEKLFF,TGTGCCAGCAGTTTTCGTGTCAGGGACGGTGAAAAACTGTTTTTT
-,TRBV7-2,TRBJ1-3,-,CASSFGRTQGNTIYF,TGTGCCAGCAGCTTCGGACGGACGCAAGGAAACACCATATATTTT
TRBD1,TRBV25-1,TRBJ2-7,-,CASSEGQGAYEQYF,TGTGCCAGCAGTGAAGGACAGGGGGCCTACGAGCAGTACTTC
TRBD2,TRBV7-9,TRBJ2-5,-,CASSAKGLAVETQYF,TGTGCCAGCAGCGCGAAAGGACTAGCGGTGGAGACCCAGTACTTC
-,TRBV18,TRBJ1-1,-,CASSPVYAPNTEAFF,TGTGCCAGCTCACCTGTTTACGCCCCGAACACTGAAGCTTTCTTT
TRBD2,TRBV2,TRBJ2-1,-,CASSDTGGGSYNEQFF,TGTGCCAGCAGTGACACGGGGGGTGGCTCCTACAATGAGCAGTTCTTC
TRBD2,TRBV7-9,TRBJ2-7,once,CASSAGTSDYEQYF,TGTGCCAGCAGCGCCGGGACTAGCGACTACGAGCAGTACTTC
-,TRBV16,TRBJ1-2,-,CASSPNSGAGGYTF,TGTGCCAGCAGCCCGAACTCAGGGGCTGGGGGCTACACCTTC
-,TRBV27,TRBJ2-3,-,CASSLTGPYSTDTQYF,TGTGCCAGCAGTTTAACCGGGCCTTATAGCACAGATACGCAGTATTTT
-,TRBV18,TRBJ2-1,once,CASSPSGLIYNEQFF,TGTGCCAGCTCACCTTCGGGATTGATTTACAATGAGCAGTTCTTC
-,TRBV7-8,TRBJ1-2,-,CASSLAGRVTYGYTF,TGTGCCAGCAGCTTAGCAGGCAGGGTGACCTATGGCTACACCTTC
TRBD2,TRBV19,TRBJ2-4,-,CASSTPMGLAGGLAKNIQYF,TGTGCCAGTAGTACCCCCATGGGACTAGCGGGAGGGCTAGCCAAAAACATTCAGTACTTC
TRBD2,TRBV11-3,TRBJ2-7,-,CASSTGLAGGYEQYF,TGTGCCAGCAGCACGGGACTAGCGGGAGGCTACGAGCAGTACTTC
TRBD1,TRBV7-9,TRBJ2-3,once,CASRSTGMGQYF,TGTGCCAGCAGGTCGACAGGGATGGGGCAGTATTTT